This TCR beta chain derives from a study of technical replicates of blood from several donors. This CDR3 spans 17 amino acids. J was trimmed by 6 bases and V by 3 bases; bases with no gene match: 12. The germline V gene has CDR1 LGHNA and CDR2 YSLEER. Measured with immunoSEQ multiplex PCR; TCRdb has only the in-frame clones, and not every one. The profile shows over 70,000 clones, 80% to 95% of them singletons. Specimen: T cells isolated from PBMCs. The source of this sequence is a human donor in good health. V gene TRBV4-3 combines with J gene TRBJ1-5, with 9 nucleotides matching TRBD1. CDR3 region: CASSQTASQGAGQPQHF. In DNA, the CDR3 is TGCGCCAGCAGCCAGACTGCCTCACAGGGGGCAGGTCAGCCCCAGCATTTT.